The entry below describes one T cell receptor beta chain. Assay used: immunoSEQ multiplex PCR; TCRdb lists only in-frame clones, some missing. In the table there are tens of thousands of clones, around 80% of which are singletons. This record belongs to a study of T cell changes during pregnancy in multiple sclerosis. Germline CDR1 and CDR2: GTSNPN and SVGIG (reference sequence). The J segment lost 7 bases and the V segment lost 0 bases, leaving 17 bases of the junction unmatched. The CDR3 extends over 18 amino acids. This sample comprised CD4+ T cells from peripheral blood mononuclear cells, obtained before pregnancy. V gene TRBV30 combines with J gene TRBJ1-4; 7 bases match TRBD1. This clonotype originated in a female donor with multiple sclerosis, enrolled in a pregnancy study. The CDR3 bases are TGTGCCTGGAGTGTACCGGGCGCAGGGGGAGGTGGAGGTGAAAAACTGTTTTTT. Protein: CAWSVPGAGGGGGEKLFF.